The 27 T cell receptor beta chains presented below share a single source sample, sequenced in a study of blood T cell repertoires in COVID-19. Profiled with immunoSEQ multiplex PCR; TCRdb holds only in-frame clones, not every one. The profile shows 300,000 to 350,000 clones, approximately 91% of them singletons. The sample was PBMCs or T cells enriched from blood (not recorded which). Receptors were obtained from a woman in her twenties or thirties who had been exposed to COVID-19.

This chain joins TRBV18 and TRBJ2-5, with 12 bases matching TRBD2. This CDR3 has 16 residues. Germline trimming cut 3 bases from V and 1 base from J; bases unmatched to any gene: 3. From germline, CDR1 is KGHSH and CDR2 LQKENI. The CDR3 region has the DNA TGTGCCAGCTCACCCCGGACTAGCGGGGTCCAAGAGACCCAGTACTTC. Its protein is CASSPRTSGVQETQYF. The full variable domain, rest sourced from reference TRBV18 and TRBJ2-5, is NAGVMQNPRHLVRRRGQEARLRCSPMKGHSHVYWYRQLPEEGLKFMVYLQKENIIDESGMPKERFSAEFPKEGPSILRIQQVVRGDSAAYFCASSPRTSGVQETQYFGPGTRLLVL.

This clone showed up just once. The gene calls are TRBV6-5 and TRBJ1-1; TRBD1 is a possible D gene (6 bases). The CDR3 covers 15 residues. Looked up from germline, CDR1 is MNHEY and CDR2 is SVGAGI. V lost 6 bases and J 11 bases, leaving 25 bases between the germline ends. This chain's CDR3 is CASRTRSGAHDGAFF. CDR3 DNA sequence: TGTGCCAGCAGAACCCGATCAGGGGCCCACGATGGGGCTTTCTTT.

The V gene is TRBV6-1, the J gene TRBJ1-2; 7 bases are a match to TRBD1. Germline V gene sequence: CDR1 MNHNS, CDR2 SASEGT. The CDR3 covers 14 residues. J was trimmed by 8 bases and V by 3 bases; bases with no gene match: 9. CDR3 DNA: TGTGCCAGCAGTGAGCGACAGGGTCTCCGCGGCTACACCTTC. Translated, it gives CASSERQGLRGYTF.

V is TRBV9 and J is TRBJ1-2; D uncertain. CDR1 and CDR2 from the germline V gene are SGDLS and YYNGEE. Trimming took off 3 bases at V and 3 bases at J, with 15 bases between the two ends. This CDR3 comprises 15 residues. CDR3 amino acids: CASSGTSGRDYGYTF. Written as DNA, the CDR3 is TGTGCCAGCAGCGGGACGAGCGGTAGGGACTATGGCTACACCTTC. The whole variable domain, filled in from reference TRBV9 and TRBJ1-2, reads DSGVTQTPKHLITATGQRVTLRCSPRSGDLSVYWYQQSLDQGLQFLIQYYNGEERAKGNILERFSAQQFPDLHSELNLSSLELGDSALYFCASSGTSGRDYGYTFGSGTRLTVV.

The rearrangement uses TRBV27 and TRBJ2-1, with D possibly being TRBD2 (7 bases). V lost 3 bases, J lost 9 bases, and 12 bases lay in between. Looked up from germline, CDR1 is MNHEY and CDR2 is SMNVEV (reference sequence). The CDR3 loop spans 13 amino acids. The CDR3 sequence is CASSFAGEGEQFF. In nucleotides, the CDR3 is TGTGCCAGCAGTTTTGCAGGGGAGGGTGAGCAGTTCTTC.

The chain is built from TRBV7-2 and TRBJ2-5; D might be TRBD1 (7 bases). Germline V gene sequence: CDR1 SGHTA, CDR2 FQGNSA. Trimming cost V 5 bases and J 5 bases, with 15 bases left between them. The CDR3 is 14 amino acids. CDR3 bases: TGTGCCAGCAGCCCCCCAGGGGGGCGGGAGACCCAGTACTTC. Protein sequence: CASSPPGGRETQYF.

The genes are TRBV9 and TRBJ2-4; possibly TRBD1 for D (6 bases). CDR1 is SGDLS, CDR2 YYNGEE, per germline. V was cut by 3 bases and J by 8 bases, with 15 bases left in between. The CDR3 covers 14 residues. The CDR3 is CASSAPAAGDIQYF. CDR3 bases: TGTGCCAGCAGCGCACCAGCGGCAGGGGACATTCAGTACTTC.

The chain links TRBV12-5 to TRBJ2-2; D gene unclear. The CDR3 totals 17 residues. V lost 4 bases to trimming and J lost 1 base, with 16 bases between them. CDR1 and CDR2 (germline): LGHNT, FRNRAP. CDR3 sequence reads: CASGSPTLIQNTGELFF. The CDR3 region has the DNA TGTGCTAGTGGTTCGCCGACACTTATCCAGAACACCGGGGAGCTGTTTTTT.

This rearrangement joins TRBV9 to TRBJ1-2; no firm D call. V lost 0 bases and J 8 bases, leaving 17 bases between the germline ends. CDR3 length: 15 amino acids. Germline values: CDR1 SGDLS, CDR2 YYNGEE. The CDR3 sequence is CASSVDSLSLGGYTF. In DNA, the CDR3 is TGTGCCAGCAGCGTAGACTCCTTATCACTGGGCGGCTACACCTTC.

V usage is TRBV5-1 and J usage is TRBJ2-7, with 8 bases lining up with TRBD1. V lost 4 bases to trimming and J lost 1 base; unmatched junction nucleotides: 10. Germline values: CDR1 SGHRS, CDR2 YFSETQ. This CDR3 comprises 16 residues. The CDR3 sequence is CASSRRDRITSYEQYF. Here the CDR3 DNA reads TGCGCCAGCAGCCGTAGGGACAGGATTACTTCCTACGAGCAGTACTTC.

V gene TRBV4-1 combines with J gene TRBJ1-4; D ambiguous. CDR1 is MGHRA, CDR2 YSYEKL, per germline. The CDR3 has 13 amino acids. The V end lost 3 bases, the J end lost 7 bases, and 9 bases lay between the germline ends. The CDR3: CASSHLRSEKLFF. CDR3 nucleotides: TGCGCCAGCAGCCACTTACGGAGTGAAAAACTGTTTTTT.

V usage is TRBV29-1 and J usage is TRBJ1-1; TRBD1 aligns across 7 bases. This CDR3 is 13 amino acids long. Germline values: CDR1 SQVTM, CDR2 ANQGSEA. The V segment lost 7 bases and the J segment 3 bases; nucleotides outside the gene matches: 8. CDR3 protein: CSARQGIYTEAFF. The DNA of the CDR3 is TGCAGCGCCCGACAGGGAATTTACACTGAAGCTTTCTTT.

This clone appeared a single time. This sequence joins TRBV4-3 and TRBJ2-7; 8 bases map to TRBD2. The trim removed 4 bases at V and 0 bases at J, leaving 5 bases unmatched. This CDR3 spans 15 amino acids. Germline-derived CDR1 and CDR2 are LGHNA and YSLEER. The CDR3 sequence is CASSLYSGDSYEQYF. In nucleotides, the CDR3 is TGCGCCAGCAGCCTATATAGCGGGGACTCCTACGAGCAGTACTTC.

This sequence joins TRBV7-9 and TRBJ1-1, with TRBD1 matching over 7 bases. Germline trimming cut 3 bases from V and 1 base from J; bases unmatched to any gene: 5. The CDR3 loop spans 15 amino acids. Looked up from germline, CDR1 is SEHNR and CDR2 is FQNEAQ (reference sequence). The CDR3 loop is CASSLVTGSNTEAFF. CDR3 nucleotides: TGTGCCAGCAGCTTGGTGACAGGGTCGAACACTGAAGCTTTCTTT.

The chain joins TRBV10-3 to TRBJ2-1; 9 bases map to TRBD2. The CDR3 runs to 15 residues. Germline loops: CDR1 ENHRY, CDR2 SYGVKD. Losses at the gene ends were 1 base for V and 6 bases for J; bases not matched to a gene: 4. The CDR3 coding sequence is TGTGCCATCAGTGAGTTGGCTAGCGGGGCCAATGAGCAGTTCTTC. Translation gives CAISELASGANEQFF.

The V and J genes are TRBV5-4 and TRBJ2-5; 7 bases line up with TRBD2. Germline loops: CDR1 SGHNT, CDR2 YYREEE (reference sequence). The CDR3 contains 15 residues. The V and J ends lost 0 bases and 4 bases, in that order; junction bases with no gene match: 6. CDR3 loop: CASSLEASGSETQYF. In nucleotides, the CDR3 is TGTGCCAGCAGCTTGGAGGCTAGCGGTTCAGAGACCCAGTACTTC. The variable domain in full, completed from reference TRBV5-4 and TRBJ2-5, reads ETGVTQSPTHLIKTRGQQVTLRCSSQSGHNTVSWYQQALGQGPQFIFQYYREEENGRGNFPPRFSGLQFPNYSSELNVNALELDDSALYLCASSLEASGSETQYFGPGTRLLVL.

The CDR3 bases are TGTGCCAGCAGTCCCCTCCCGCAGGGCGGCACTGAAGCTTTCTTT. Translation: CASSPLPQGGTEAFF. The V call is TRBV27, the J call TRBJ1-1; weak D call: TRBD1 (5 bases). The CDR3 runs to 15 residues. Germline CDR1 is MNHEY and CDR2 is SMNVEV (reference sequence). Trimming removed 5 bases from V and 4 bases from J, with 17 bases in between.

The chain employs TRBV5-1 and TRBJ2-7; TRBD2 matches at 10 bases. The CDR3 spans 17 residues. Germline-derived CDR1 and CDR2 are SGHRS and YFSETQ. V shed 1 base, J shed 2 bases, and the junction held 9 bases outside the gene matches. In nucleotides, the CDR3 is TGCGCCAGCAGCTTGTCCGCCCTAGCGGGGGAGACCTACGAGCAGTACTTC. Encoded protein: CASSLSALAGETYEQYF. The variable domain in full, completed from reference TRBV5-1 and TRBJ2-7, reads KAGVTQTPRYLIKTRGQQVTLSCSPISGHRSVSWYQQTPGQGLQFLFEYFSETQRNKGNFPGRFSGRQFSNSRSEMNVSTLELGDSALYLCASSLSALAGETYEQYFGPGTRLTVT.

The V and J genes are TRBV5-1 and TRBJ2-5; D may be TRBD1 (5 bases). This CDR3 has 15 residues. The ends were cut back, 0 bases at V and 1 base at J, with 10 bases in the middle. Germline CDR1 and CDR2: SGHRS and YFSETQ. CDR3 residues: CASSLGQYLQETQYF. Written as DNA, the CDR3 is TGCGCCAGCAGCTTGGGACAGTACCTCCAAGAGACCCAGTACTTC.

CDR3: CASSLRTATHYGYTF. As DNA, the CDR3 is TGTGCCAGCAGTTTAAGGACAGCCACGCACTATGGCTACACCTTC. The chain couples TRBV27 to TRBJ1-2, with a tentative D call TRBD1 (6 bases). The germline CDR1 and CDR2 sequences are MNHEY and SMNVEV (reference sequence). V gave up 2 bases and J gave up 3 bases, with 13 bases separating them. This CDR3 is built from 15 residues.

This rearrangement joins TRBV6-2 or TRBV6-3 to TRBJ2-3, with 9 bases identical to TRBD2. V lost 5 bases, J lost 1 base, and 10 bases stayed unmatched. Germline-derived CDR1 and CDR2 are MNHEY and SVGEGT. CDR3 size: 17 residues. The CDR3 loop reads CASSPVSGRPGTDTQYF. In DNA form, the CDR3 reads TGTGCCAGCAGTCCCGTTAGCGGGAGACCTGGCACAGATACGCAGTATTTT.

The V call is TRBV7-6, the J call TRBJ2-7, with D tentatively TRBD2 (5 bases). The ends were cut back, 3 bases at V and 2 bases at J, with 14 bases in the middle. Germline CDR1 reads SGHVS; CDR2 reads FNYEAQ. CDR3 size: 15 residues. Written as DNA, the CDR3 is TGTGCCAGCAGCTTGTCAGAGGGCGAAACCTACGAGCAGTACTTC. Protein sequence: CASSLSEGETYEQYF.

The V call is TRBV6-5, the J call TRBJ1-5; 10 nucleotides line up with TRBD1. V shed 6 bases, J shed 5 bases, and the junction held 7 bases outside the gene matches. Germline CDR1 reads MNHEY; CDR2 reads SVGAGI. The CDR3 extends over 15 amino acids. In nucleotides, the CDR3 is TGTGCCAGCAGGCAGACAGGGGGCCGGTATCAGCCCCAGCATTTT. It specifies CASRQTGGRYQPQHF.

The CDR3 loop is CASSYSEGDTEAFF. In nucleotides, the CDR3 is TGTGCCAGCAGTTACTCAGAGGGAGACACTGAAGCTTTCTTT. The chain has TRBV6-5 and TRBJ1-1; D is unclear. The CDR3 has 14 amino acids. Germline values: CDR1 MNHEY, CDR2 SVGAGI. Between the trimmed V and J ends, which lost 0 bases and 3 bases, there was a span of 8 bases.

The chain has TRBV5-1 and TRBJ1-1; D may be TRBD1 (6 bases). The CDR3 is made up of 15 amino acids. Deletions cut 7 bases from V and 3 bases from J, with 19 bases between. Germline CDR1 is SGHRS and CDR2 is YFSETQ. The CDR3 DNA reads as TGCGCCAGCCCTCCCGAGGGGGATAAGCACACTGAAGCTTTCTTT. Encoded protein: CASPPEGDKHTEAFF.

The rearrangement links TRBV7-9 to TRBJ1-2; D remains unclear. Germline CDR1 reads SEHNR; CDR2 reads FQNEAQ (reference sequence). V gave up 5 bases and J gave up 6 bases, with 22 bases separating them. This CDR3 is 16 amino acids long. DNA of the CDR3: TGTGCCAGCAGCCCCAACCTTCGTCTAATCGGGGATGGCTACACCTTC. Translation gives CASSPNLRLIGDGYTF.

V and J are TRBV6-5 and TRBJ1-6; TRBD1 matches 7 bases. CDR3 length: 13 amino acids. The V segment lost 6 bases and the J segment 8 bases; nucleotides outside the gene matches: 4. Germline V gene sequence: CDR1 MNHEY, CDR2 SVGAGI. In nucleotides, the CDR3 is TGTGCCAGCAGGGGGGACAGTGATTCACCCCTCCACTTT. Translation gives CASRGDSDSPLHF.